These 30 T cell receptor beta chains share one sample of origin, sequenced in a study of naive and memory T cell subsets. The beta constant-region primer was an equimolar mix of two oligonucleotides covering TRBC1 and TRBC2. Ligated cDNA was amplified by four rounds of PCR with nested alpha and beta constant-region primers and SP2. One entry per CDR3 protein, called by TCRdb with MiXCR from the UMI-ligation and nested PCR reads. Of about 150,000 distinct CDR3 sequences listed, 22% are singletons. Broader study findings: A few larger clonotypes appeared in naive repertoires, especially CD8, possibly memory cells re-expressing CD45RA.

These receptors' targets are unknown. Sequenced material: naive CD4+ T cells from blood. The receptor set was obtained from a human donor in good health.

V usage is TRBV7-2 and J usage is TRBJ1-5; D is undetermined. Germline V lookup: CDR1 SGHTA, CDR2 FQGNSA. The CDR3 contains 13 residues. Trimming cost V 1 base and J 9 bases, with 10 bases left between them. This CDR3 reads CASSLGREWPQHF. The CDR3 nucleotides are TGTGCCAGCAGCTTAGGACGAGAATGGCCCCAGCATTTT.

This clonotype was observed a handful of times. The chain recombines TRBV25-1 with TRBJ1-4, with 7 bases lining up with TRBD1. The V gene end was trimmed by 5 bases and the J gene end by 5 bases; junction bases not matched to a gene: 11. CDR3 length equals 16 residues. Looked up from germline, CDR1 is MGHDK and CDR2 is SYGVNS. CDR3 residues: CASSPPRGTANEKLFF. CDR3 DNA: TGTGCCAGCAGTCCCCCCCGAGGGACAGCAAATGAAAAACTGTTTTTT.

This clonotype was recorded a few times. V gene TRBV12-3 or TRBV12-4 combines with J gene TRBJ2-7; TRBD2 aligns across 7 bases. This CDR3 region has 15 residues. After removal of 0 bases from V and 5 bases from J, the junction contained 7 bases not matched to a gene. CDR3 in amino acids: CASSLATGRPHEQYF. In DNA form, the CDR3 reads TGTGCCAGCAGTTTAGCGACCGGGAGGCCCCACGAGCAGTACTTC.

This chain uses TRBV12-3 or TRBV12-4 with TRBJ2-7; TRBD1 aligns across 9 bases. V lost 5 bases to trimming and J lost 4 bases; unmatched junction nucleotides: 3. The CDR3 covers 13 residues. CDR3 protein: CASSTGGRYEQYF. As DNA, the CDR3 is TGTGCCAGCAGTACAGGGGGCAGGTACGAGCAGTACTTC.

V usage is TRBV7-9 and J usage is TRBJ1-1, with D uncertain. The CDR3 spans 15 residues. Trimming took 5 bases from V and 1 from J, leaving 14 bases between them. Germline V CDR1 and CDR2: SEHNR, FQNEAQ (reference sequence). This chain's CDR3 is CASSLEGVGNTEAFF. The CDR3 region has the DNA TGTGCCAGCAGCCTAGAGGGCGTCGGGAACACTGAAGCTTTCTTT.

On this clonotype itself: A read error may be the cause here, since a much bigger clone is one base away. The chain uses TRBV6-1 and TRBJ1-5; D uncertain. The CDR3 spans 16 residues. Germline CDR1 reads MNHNS; CDR2 reads SASEGT. CDR3 sequence reads: CVSSTIITHSNQPQHF. In DNA form, the CDR3 reads TGTGTCAGCAGCACTATCATCACCCATAGCAATCAGCCCCAGCATTTT.

This clonotype was seen a handful of times. V gene TRBV12-3 or TRBV12-4 combines with J gene TRBJ2-1; 9 nucleotides agree with TRBD1. The CDR3 extends over 14 amino acids. Trimming took 2 bases from V and 7 from J; bases not matched to a gene: 3. This CDR3 is CASSLTGGGNEQFF. The CDR3 DNA follows: TGTGCCAGCAGTTTAACAGGGGGCGGGAATGAGCAGTTCTTC.

At least ten counts were recorded for this clonotype. This chain joins TRBV6-2 or TRBV6-3 and TRBJ2-7; D might be TRBD1 (5 bases). With 6 bases removed from V and 3 bases from J, the gap between germline ends came to 15 bases. The CDR3 sequence is 14 residues long. Germline V gene sequence: CDR1 MNHEY, CDR2 SVGEGT. CDR3: CASRDQGTGYEQYF. The DNA for the CDR3 is TGTGCCAGCAGGGATCAGGGCACGGGCTACGAGCAGTACTTC.

The V call is TRBV24-1, the J call TRBJ2-2; tentatively, D is TRBD1 or TRBD2 (5 bases each). V lost 0 bases to trimming and J lost 0 bases, with 10 bases between them. The length of the CDR3 is 17 residues. Germline V gene data show CDR1 as KGHDR and CDR2 as SFDVKD. The chain's CDR3 is CATSDLHGTSNTGELFF. DNA for the CDR3: TGTGCCACCAGTGATTTGCACGGGACGTCGAACACCGGGGAGCTGTTTTTT.

V and J are TRBV4-3 and TRBJ1-1; D is uncertain. The CDR3 consists of 13 residues. Germline CDR1 and CDR2: LGHNA and YSLEER. With 3 bases removed from V and 4 bases from J, the gap between germline ends came to 9 bases. DNA of the CDR3: TGCGCCAGCAGCCAGACCCAGTTCACTGAAGCTTTCTTT. It encodes CASSQTQFTEAFF.

Note on this clonotype: A read error may account for a junction end that differs from germline. The chain is built from TRBV7-7 and TRBJ2-3; D perhaps matches TRBD1 (6 bases). The germline CDR1 and CDR2 sequences are SSHAT and FNYEAQ (reference sequence). There are 13 residues in the CDR3. CDR3 bases: TGTGCTAGCAGCTTCCAGGGGACGGATACGCAGTATTTT. This encodes CASSFQGTDTQYF.

The chain couples TRBV28 to TRBJ1-1; possibly TRBD1 for D (5 bases). There are 14 residues in the CDR3. V was trimmed by 3 bases and J by 5 bases, leaving 13 bases between them. Germline assignment: CDR1 MDHEN and CDR2 SYDVKM. The CDR3 loop is CASSFLGGWTEAFF. Written as DNA, the CDR3 is TGTGCCAGCAGTTTTCTTGGGGGTTGGACTGAAGCTTTCTTT.

The chain carries TRBV4-3 and TRBJ2-2; TRBD2 matches at 7 bases. Germline trimming cut 4 bases from V and 6 bases from J; bases unmatched to any gene: 11. Germline V gene data show CDR1 as LGHNA and CDR2 as YSLEER. The CDR3 sequence is 16 residues long. DNA for the CDR3: TGCGCCAGCAGCCTCTCTGTGGGACTATCCCCCGGGGAGCTGTTTTTT. It is translated as CASSLSVGLSPGELFF.

V and J are TRBV12-5 and TRBJ2-7; 7 positions match TRBD1. The germline V gene encodes CDR1 LGHNT and CDR2 FRNRAP. V shed 0 bases, J shed 3 bases, and the junction held 5 bases outside the gene matches. This CDR3 spans 15 amino acids. In DNA form, the CDR3 reads TGTGCTAGTGGTTTGGTACTTGGGACAGACTACGAGCAGTACTTC. It translates to CASGLVLGTDYEQYF.

This clonotype was seen ten or more times. The CDR3 bases are TGTGCCAGCAGTGCACTAGCGGTCGGGGATGAGCAGTTCTTC. Its translation is CASSALAVGDEQFF. The V and J genes are TRBV12-3 or TRBV12-4 and TRBJ2-1, with TRBD2 identical over 8 bases. The V gene end was trimmed by 5 bases and the J gene end by 8 bases; junction bases not matched to a gene: 8. The CDR3 has 14 residues.

Many counts were recorded for this clonotype. The rearrangement links TRBV29-1 to TRBJ2-3; D call uncertain. The germline V gene has CDR1 SQVTM and CDR2 ANQGSEA. V was pared by 2 bases and J by 5 bases, with 11 bases between. CDR3 length: 13 amino acids. CDR3 amino acids: CSVESDLRDTQYF. The CDR3, as DNA: TGCAGCGTTGAATCGGACCTCCGAGATACGCAGTATTTT.

The J gene is TRBJ2-7, the V gene TRBV14; TRBD1 matches 10 bases. V gave up 1 base and J gave up 5 bases; unmatched junction bases: 5. The CDR3 spans 15 residues. CDR1 SGHDN and CDR2 FVKESK come from the germline V gene. The CDR3 DNA sequence: TGTGCCAGCAGCCAAGTGGGACAGGGGTCCAACGAGCAGTACTTC. Encoded protein: CASSQVGQGSNEQYF. Full variable domain (rest looked up from reference TRBV14 and TRBJ2-7): EAGVTQFPSHSVIEKGQTVTLRCDPISGHDNLYWYRRVMGKEIKFLLHFVKESKQDESGMPNNRFLAERTGGTYSTLKVQPAELEDSGVYFCASSQVGQGSNEQYFGPGTRLTVT.

This rearrangement joins TRBV29-1 to TRBJ1-1, with D possibly TRBD1 on 6 matching bases. Per germline, CDR1 SQVTM and CDR2 ANQGSEA. Trimming stripped 7 bases from V and 8 bases from J, with 20 bases between. CDR3 length: 13 residues. The CDR3 here is CSAEVQGQGEAFF. The CDR3 DNA is TGCAGCGCCGAGGTACAGGGTCAGGGGGAAGCTTTCTTT.

This clonotype has only a few counts. The CDR3 DNA sequence: TGTGCCACCAGTGACCGGGACAGGGACTCAGATACGCAGTATTTT. It specifies CATSDRDRDSDTQYF. This chain joins TRBV24-1 and TRBJ2-3; 9 nucleotides agree with TRBD1. The CDR3 runs 15 residues. Losses at the gene ends were 4 bases for V and 4 bases for J; bases not matched to a gene: 5. The germline V gene encodes CDR1 KGHDR and CDR2 SFDVKD.

The chain joins TRBV5-1 to TRBJ2-1; TRBD2 might be the D (5 bases). Trimming removed 4 bases from V and 2 bases from J, with 10 bases in between. CDR1 and CDR2 from the germline V gene are SGHRS and YFSETQ. The CDR3 length is 14 residues. The CDR3 bases are TGCGCCAGCAGCCGGGGTGGGACCTACAATGAGCAGTTCTTC. Its translation: CASSRGGTYNEQFF. The full variable domain, completed using reference TRBV5-1 and TRBJ2-1, is KAGVTQTPRYLIKTRGQQVTLSCSPISGHRSVSWYQQTPGQGLQFLFEYFSETQRNKGNFPGRFSGRQFSNSRSEMNVSTLELGDSALYLCASSRGGTYNEQFFGPGTRLTVL.

This clonotype was observed a few times. The J gene is TRBJ2-7, the V gene TRBV5-6; the match to TRBD2 covers 12 bases. Germline CDR1 SGHDT, CDR2 YYEEEE. Unmatched junction bases numbered 17, after V lost 6 bases and J lost 13 bases. The CDR3 is 15 residues long. CDR3 sequence (DNA): TGTGCCAGCACCCTAGCGGGAGGGCCTAGGGACGAGCCCTACTTC. It yields the protein CASTLAGGPRDEPYF.

This clonotype appeared a few times. The rearrangement joins TRBV2 to TRBJ2-1; D is possibly TRBD1 or TRBD2 (5 bases each). This CDR3 region has 13 residues. V lost 7 bases, J lost 2 bases, and 9 bases lay in between. Germline V gene data show CDR1 as SNHLY and CDR2 as FYNNEI. This chain's CDR3 is CASKLGAYNEQFF. For the CDR3, the DNA is TGTGCCAGCAAATTGGGGGCCTACAATGAGCAGTTCTTC.

The chain uses TRBV20-1 and TRBJ2-7, with D possibly TRBD2 on 6 matching bases. V was trimmed by 6 bases and J by 2 bases, leaving 17 bases between them. CDR1 is DFQATT and CDR2 is SNEGSKA in the germline V gene (reference sequence). This CDR3 is 14 amino acids long. The CDR3 is CSARRRGDTYEQYF. For the CDR3, the DNA is TGCAGTGCGCGGCGGCGGGGCGATACCTACGAGCAGTACTTC.

This clonotype was seen many times. The V gene is TRBV6-2 or TRBV6-3, the J gene TRBJ1-5; no firm D call. V lost 7 bases and J 6 bases, leaving 10 bases between the germline ends. Germline V lookup: CDR1 MNHEY, CDR2 SVGEGT. The CDR3 sequence is 12 residues long. The CDR3 nucleotides read TGTGCCAGCACTGCCGGTGGTCAGCCCCAGCATTTT. Translated, it gives CASTAGGQPQHF.

The chain carries TRBV12-3 or TRBV12-4 and TRBJ2-3, with D unresolved. The ends were cut back, 3 bases at V and 0 bases at J, with 10 bases in the middle. This CDR3 comprises 15 residues. The CDR3 region is CASSFSAASTDTQYF. As DNA, the CDR3 is TGTGCCAGCAGTTTCTCAGCAGCTAGCACAGATACGCAGTATTTT.

The table lists this clonotype with a few counts. The V gene is TRBV6-5, the J gene TRBJ2-1; TRBD2 aligns across 7 bases. The J segment lost 0 bases and the V segment lost 5 bases, leaving 7 bases of the junction unmatched. The CDR3 length is 16 residues. Germline values: CDR1 MNHEY, CDR2 SVGAGI. CDR3 sequence (DNA): TGTGCCAGCAGTCCGTCGGGAGGCCTCTCCTACAATGAGCAGTTCTTC. Protein: CASSPSGGLSYNEQFF.

This clonotype was picked up a small number of times. CDR3 nucleotides: TGTGCCAGCAGCTTCGGACAAAGGGAGACCCAGTACTTC. Encoded protein: CASSFGQRETQYF. The chain combines TRBV5-4 with TRBJ2-5; maybe TRBD1 (5 bases). The CDR3 runs to 13 residues. Trimming pared 2 bases from V and 5 bases from J, leaving 10 bases between. The germline V gene encodes CDR1 SGHNT and CDR2 YYREEE (reference sequence).

This clonotype was found a few times. The chain has TRBV5-1 and TRBJ2-1; TRBD2 is a possible D gene (6 bases). CDR1 is SGHRS, CDR2 YFSETQ, per germline. V lost 4 bases, J lost 6 bases, and 17 bases lay in between. This CDR3 has 15 amino acids. CDR3 loop: CASSPYRERGNEQFF. As DNA, the CDR3 is TGCGCCAGCAGCCCTTACCGGGAGAGAGGCAATGAGCAGTTCTTC.

This clonotype has at least ten counts. The chain combines TRBV29-1 with TRBJ2-2; the D is unclear. CDR1 is SQVTM, CDR2 ANQGSEA, per germline. This CDR3 has 13 residues. Trimming shortened V by 6 bases and J by 0 bases, and 8 bases separated the two germline ends. The CDR3: CSVSKSNTGELFF. CDR3 bases: TGCAGCGTGTCCAAGTCGAACACCGGGGAGCTGTTTTTT.

This clonotype was found a few times. The rearrangement uses TRBV20-1 and TRBJ1-6, with D uncertain. This CDR3 is built from 16 residues. Germline values: CDR1 DFQATT, CDR2 SNEGSKA (reference sequence). The V end lost 2 bases, the J end lost 0 bases, and 11 bases lay between the germline ends. The CDR3 loop is CSARLRESSYNSPLHF. For the CDR3, the DNA is TGCAGTGCTAGATTGAGGGAGAGCTCCTATAATTCACCCCTCCACTTT.